This TCR beta chain originates from a study of shared clonotypes between healthy human individuals. Naive CD8 cells were CD45RO-negative, positively selected for CCR7, excluding terminally differentiated effector memory CD45RA+ cells. CDR1 is SQVTM, CDR2 ANQGSEA, per germline. The V gene end was trimmed by 7 bases and the J gene end by 4 bases; junction bases not matched to a gene: 6. The CDR3 is 14 amino acids. Original processing notes: From ImmunoSEQ came sequences covering only the junction and carrying no quality scores, so filtering differed. TCRdb's copy holds only in-frame clones and misses some; the assay was immunoSEQ multiplex PCR. V and J calls and clone size follow that table, whereas D and trimming were derived from the DNA. The profile shows 700,000 to 950,000 clones, 96% of them singletons. Study-wide findings and caveats: Sharing across a few donors was seen in 4.5% to 5.5% of naive CD4 clonotypes. A reduction in generation probabilities was seen for non-shared clonotypes relative to those shared by all four donors.

Points on this clone: The antigen is undetermined.

What was sequenced was naive CD8+ T cells sorted from blood. The clonotype was recovered from a man aged 25 to 40 in good health. V gene TRBV29-1 combines with J gene TRBJ2-1; 11 nucleotides agree with TRBD2. The CDR3 protein is CSETLAGVYNEQFF. The DNA for the CDR3 is TGCAGCGAAACACTAGCGGGAGTTTACAATGAGCAGTTCTTC.